The subject of this entry is one T cell receptor (beta chain). The PCR used 60 Vbeta and 13 Jbeta primers. Profiling relied on immunoSEQ multiplex PCR, and the TCRdb table lists in-frame clones only, not all of them. The table shows around 200,000 clones, with about 80% occurring only once. This sample is drawn from a study of cytomegalovirus exposure and HLA in healthy donors. Across the study: Falling in the Caucasian-associated ancestry cluster were about 83% of around 370 genotyped donors.

Donors were ostensibly healthy at sampling, although undocumented immune exposures were probable. This TCR came from a man younger than 30 in good health and CMV-seronegative. The sequenced sample consisted of PBMCs.

The CDR3 coding sequence is TGTGCCACCAGCAGTACCGGGACAGGGAGCTATGGCTACACCTTC. Translation gives CATSSTGTGSYGYTF. V and J are TRBV15 and TRBJ1-2, with 9 nucleotides matching TRBD1. Losses at the gene ends were 3 bases for V and 4 bases for J; bases not matched to a gene: 6. The CDR3 has 15 amino acids. The germline gives CDR1 LNHNV, CDR2 YYDKDF (reference sequence).